Listed here are 18 T cell receptor beta chains from one sample, sequenced in a study of blood T cell repertoires in COVID-19. TCRdb keeps only in-frame clones here, not all; method: immunoSEQ multiplex PCR. The table lists about 56,000 clones, more than 80% of them singletons, with around 20% in the top ten. The source material was peripheral blood. These receptors were collected from a human donor in a cohort sampled during active COVID-19.

V and J are TRBV5-1 and TRBJ1-2, with D perhaps TRBD1 (5 bases). The germline gives CDR1 SGHRS, CDR2 YFSETQ. The CDR3 length is 13 residues. V lost 0 bases and J 9 bases, leaving 12 bases between the germline ends. The CDR3 spells CASSLGGTTSYTF. In DNA form, the CDR3 reads TGCGCCAGCAGCTTGGGGGGCACCACGAGCTACACCTTC. Looking up the rest from reference TRBV5-1 and TRBJ1-2 gives the full variable domain: KAGVTQTPRYLIKTRGQQVTLSCSPISGHRSVSWYQQTPGQGLQFLFEYFSETQRNKGNFPGRFSGRQFSNSRSEMNVSTLELGDSALYLCASSLGGTTSYTFGSGTRLTVV.

The V gene is TRBV2, the J gene TRBJ1-1, with unresolved D. The CDR3 sequence is 15 residues long. The V gene's germline CDR1 is SNHLY and CDR2 FYNNEI. Trimming left V 6 bases short and J 2 bases short, with 16 bases between. CDR3 nucleotide sequence: TGTGCCAGCAGGGAACAGCGACGTCTCAACACTGAAGCTTTCTTT. As protein: CASREQRRLNTEAFF.

The CDR3 loop is CASSPPGFTPSEQYF. In nucleotides, the CDR3 is TGTGCCAGCAGTCCACCGGGTTTTACGCCCAGCGAGCAGTACTTC. The rearrangement links TRBV27 to TRBJ2-7; D not resolved. Germline CDR1 and CDR2: MNHEY and SMNVEV (reference sequence). This CDR3 region has 15 residues. V was cut by 5 bases and J by 6 bases, with 20 bases left in between.

The gene calls are TRBV9 and TRBJ1-6, with D possibly matching TRBD1 (5 bases). CDR1 is SGDLS, CDR2 YYNGEE, per germline. The CDR3 runs to 17 residues. V was pared by 2 bases and J by 1 base, with 13 bases between. DNA of the CDR3: TGTGCCAGCAGCGTTGGTGGGGCAAGGTCCTATAATTCACCCCTCCACTTT. Protein product: CASSVGGARSYNSPLHF. The whole variable domain, filled in from reference TRBV9 and TRBJ1-6, reads DSGVTQTPKHLITATGQRVTLRCSPRSGDLSVYWYQQSLDQGLQFLIQYYNGEERAKGNILERFSAQQFPDLHSELNLSSLELGDSALYFCASSVGGARSYNSPLHFGNGTRLTVT.

V and J are TRBV5-4 and TRBJ2-7; 8 bases are a match to TRBD2. This CDR3 region has 15 residues. The V segment lost 3 bases and the J segment 6 bases; nucleotides outside the gene matches: 11. Germline loops: CDR1 SGHNT, CDR2 YYREEE (reference sequence). The CDR3 here is CASSYPGLANSEQYF. For the CDR3, the DNA is TGTGCCAGCAGCTACCCCGGACTAGCTAATTCCGAGCAGTACTTC. Filled out from reference TRBV5-4 and TRBJ2-7, the complete variable domain reads ETGVTQSPTHLIKTRGQQVTLRCSSQSGHNTVSWYQQALGQGPQFIFQYYREEENGRGNFPPRFSGLQFPNYSSELNVNALELDDSALYLCASSYPGLANSEQYFGPGTRLTVT.

The chain has TRBV5-1 and TRBJ2-3; D might be TRBD1 (6 bases). There are 14 residues in the CDR3. The V end was cut by 3 bases, the J end by 6 bases, with 14 bases between. Germline loops: CDR1 SGHRS, CDR2 YFSETQ. The CDR3 DNA is TGCGCCAGCAGCTCCCCTGGGGGCCCCGATACGCAGTATTTT. It codes for CASSSPGGPDTQYF.

The chain has TRBV6-4 and TRBJ1-2; the match to TRBD1 covers 8 bases. J gave up 2 bases and V 5 bases, and 4 bases lay outside the gene matches. CDR3 length equals 14 residues. Germline loops: CDR1 MRHNA, CDR2 SNTAGT. The DNA of the CDR3 is TGTGCCAGCAGTCCGGGACAGGCGAACTATGGCTACACCTTC. Translated: CASSPGQANYGYTF.

The J gene is TRBJ1-1, the V gene TRBV9; no clear D gene. Trimming removed 0 bases at V and 0 bases at J, with 6 bases between. Germline V gene sequence: CDR1 SGDLS, CDR2 YYNGEE. This CDR3 is 14 amino acids long. In nucleotides, the CDR3 is TGTGCCAGCAGCGTAGATCCAGTGAACACTGAAGCTTTCTTT. It translates to CASSVDPVNTEAFF.

This chain joins TRBV5-4 and TRBJ2-5, with 11 bases matching TRBD2. Germline values: CDR1 SGHNT, CDR2 YYREEE (reference sequence). The length of the CDR3 is 17 residues. With 0 bases clipped from V and 4 bases from J, the junction kept 8 bases outside the gene matches. Written as DNA, the CDR3 is TGTGCCAGCAGCTTGGGAACCTTAGCGGGGGGGCCAGAGACCCAGTACTTC. Protein sequence: CASSLGTLAGGPETQYF.

The genes are TRBV5-6 and TRBJ2-2; 7 bases are shared with TRBD2. Looked up from germline, CDR1 is SGHDT and CDR2 is YYEEEE. CDR3 length: 13 residues. Trimming removed 10 bases from V and 3 bases from J; junction bases left unmatched: 6. DNA for the CDR3: TGTGCCGCGGGAGTCGGGGACACCGGGGAGCTGTTTTTT. This encodes CAAGVGDTGELFF.

This clone came up once. The genes are TRBV19 and TRBJ2-1; 11 bases match TRBD1. Germline loops: CDR1 LNHDA, CDR2 SQIVND (reference sequence). This CDR3 has 14 residues. V trimming: 9 bases; J trimming: 10 bases; junction bases outside the gene matches: 11. CDR3 sequence: CARERDRGRPEQFF. DNA of the CDR3: TGTGCCAGAGAAAGGGACAGGGGGAGACCCGAGCAGTTCTTC.

The chain combines TRBV18 with TRBJ2-7; the D gene is possibly TRBD2 (6 bases). Trimming stripped 3 bases from V and 6 bases from J, with 15 bases between. Germline V gene sequence: CDR1 KGHSH, CDR2 LQKENI. CDR3 size: 14 residues. The CDR3, as DNA: TGTGCCAGCTCACCGGGGACTCAACGGGGCGAGCAGTACTTC. Translated: CASSPGTQRGEQYF.

The chain joins TRBV19 to TRBJ1-2; TRBD1 agrees at 9 bases. The germline gives CDR1 LNHDA, CDR2 SQIVND (reference sequence). The J segment lost 11 bases and the V segment lost 6 bases, leaving 10 bases of the junction unmatched. The CDR3 length is 13 residues. This CDR3 reads CASSPLGQGVYTF. CDR3 bases: TGTGCCAGTAGCCCGTTGGGACAGGGTGTATACACCTTC. The full variable domain, completed using reference TRBV19 and TRBJ1-2, is DGGITQSPKYLFRKEGQNVTLSCEQNLNHDAMYWYRQDPGQGLRLIYYSQIVNDFQKGDIAEGYSVSREKKESFPLTVTSAQKNPTAFYLCASSPLGQGVYTFGSGTRLTVV.

The CDR3 bases are TGCGCCAGCAGCGCAGGGGGCCGGGGTGGAAACACCATATATTTT. Translated, it gives CASSAGGRGGNTIYF. This chain uses TRBV5-1 with TRBJ1-3; 8 bases are a match to TRBD1. The germline V gene has CDR1 SGHRS and CDR2 YFSETQ. The CDR3 sequence is 15 residues long. The V gene end was trimmed by 4 bases and the J gene end by 3 bases; junction bases not matched to a gene: 6.

The chain combines TRBV27 with TRBJ1-5, with TRBD1 as a possible D gene (6 bases). Trimming took 1 base from V and 0 from J, leaving 13 bases between them. Looked up from germline, CDR1 is MNHEY and CDR2 is SMNVEV (reference sequence). CDR3 length: 17 amino acids. The CDR3 loop is CASSLYRTDNSNQPQHF. Written as DNA, the CDR3 is TGTGCCAGCAGTTTATATCGGACAGATAATAGCAATCAGCCCCAGCATTTT.

The chain links TRBV11-2 to TRBJ2-3, with TRBD1 as a possible D gene (6 bases). The CDR3 runs to 17 residues. The V gene lost 0 bases and the J gene lost 3 bases, with 16 bases spanning the gap. The germline V gene encodes CDR1 SGHAT and CDR2 FQNNGV. CDR3 DNA sequence: TGTGCCAGCAGCTTAGATCGGTGGGGTCAGGGGACAGATACGCAGTATTTT. Translating it yields CASSLDRWGQGTDTQYF.

The V and J genes are TRBV14 and TRBJ2-1; a possible D gene is TRBD1 (6 bases). V lost 3 bases, J lost 3 bases, and 15 bases lay in between. CDR1 SGHDN and CDR2 FVKESK come from the germline V gene. This CDR3 spans 16 amino acids. The CDR3 spells CASSHVGRGIYNEQFF. DNA for the CDR3: TGTGCCAGCAGCCACGTAGGCAGGGGTATCTACAATGAGCAGTTCTTC.

A single count supports this clone. Other DNA sequences of this sample code for an identical CDR3. The V and J genes are TRBV6-2 or TRBV6-3 and TRBJ2-7, with 10 positions matching TRBD1. CDR3 length: 16 amino acids. V dropped 2 bases and J dropped 2; count of bases not matched to a gene: 6. Germline-derived CDR1 and CDR2 are MNHEY and SVGEGT. The CDR3 is CASSYLDRGRPYEQYF. In DNA, the CDR3 is TGTGCCAGCAGTTACCTTGACAGGGGGCGCCCCTACGAGCAGTACTTC.